Below, 24 T cell receptor beta chains from the same sample are listed, as sequenced in a study of blood T cell repertoires in COVID-19 (dated by TCRdb to 2019 to 2021). Library preparation employed the immunoSEQ multiplex PCR assay. Here the immuneACCESS table is served through TCRdb, limited to in-frame sequences with V and J called. Missing clones are a known gap in these copies; in checked studies unresolved V genes cover under half, and the rest lacks a known reason. This sample gives about 87,000 clones in total; about four fifths of them show up just once. The ten top clones hold 2% to 2.5% of the sample. The specimen sequenced was peripheral blood. Receptors were obtained from a woman between 70 and 85 years old with acute or convalescent COVID-19.

V is TRBV9 and J is TRBJ2-7; D unresolved. V was cut by 3 bases and J by 0 bases, with 4 bases left in between. This CDR3 contains 12 residues. The V gene's germline CDR1 is SGDLS and CDR2 YYNGEE. The CDR3 sequence: CASSGSSYEQYF. DNA for the CDR3: TGTGCCAGCAGCGGTAGCTCCTACGAGCAGTACTTC.

This clone came up once. The chain's CDR3 is CASRAGQGVRPQHF. The DNA of the CDR3 is TGTGCCAGCAGGGCGGGACAGGGGGTAAGGCCCCAGCATTTT. The V and J genes are TRBV2 and TRBJ1-5; 11 positions agree with TRBD1. The V gene's germline CDR1 is SNHLY and CDR2 FYNNEI. Unmatched junction bases numbered 7, after V lost 6 bases and J lost 9 bases. This CDR3 is 14 amino acids long.

The chain has TRBV3-1 (or the pseudogene TRBV3-2) and TRBJ2-2, with D possibly being TRBD2 (7 bases). Trimming shortened V by 5 bases and J by 0 bases, and 13 bases separated the two germline ends. Germline CDR1 and CDR2: LGHDT and YNNKEL (reference sequence). This CDR3 is built from 16 residues. The CDR3 spells CASSVWGGPNTGELFF. In nucleotides, the CDR3 is TGTGCCAGCAGCGTGTGGGGGGGCCCGAACACCGGGGAGCTGTTTTTT.

The V gene is TRBV18, the J gene TRBJ1-2; tentative D call: TRBD1 (5 bases). The germline V gene has CDR1 KGHSH and CDR2 LQKENI. Between the trimmed V and J ends, which lost 3 bases and 1 base, there was a span of 12 bases. The CDR3 is 15 amino acids. This CDR3 reads CASSPMTVVNYGYTF. The CDR3, as DNA: TGTGCCAGCTCACCGATGACAGTAGTTAACTATGGCTACACCTTC.

The chain combines TRBV18 with TRBJ1-2; TRBD1 matches at 7 bases. V shed 3 bases, J shed 4 bases, and the junction held 14 bases outside the gene matches. Germline loops: CDR1 KGHSH, CDR2 LQKENI. The CDR3 runs 17 residues. The CDR3 loop reads CASSPTGTDHYSYGYTF. CDR3 DNA sequence: TGTGCCAGCTCACCTACTGGGACAGATCATTATTCCTATGGCTACACCTTC.

This clone was observed once. The CDR3 nucleotides are TGTGCCAGCAGGACCACAGGGTCCACAGATACGCAGTATTTT. Amino acids: CASRTTGSTDTQYF. The chain is built from TRBV28 and TRBJ2-3; weak D call: TRBD1 (6 bases). CDR3 length: 14 amino acids. V lost 6 bases, J lost 2 bases, and 12 bases lay in between. Germline V gene data show CDR1 as MDHEN and CDR2 as SYDVKM.

The chain employs TRBV7-2 and TRBJ2-1; D is possibly TRBD2 (6 bases). Trimming cost V 5 bases and J 7 bases, with 12 bases left between them. The germline CDR1 and CDR2 sequences are SGHTA and FQGNSA. The CDR3 sequence is 13 residues long. Here the CDR3 DNA reads TGTGCCAGCAGCCGACTAGTCGGGAATGAGCAGTTCTTC. Encoded protein: CASSRLVGNEQFF.

The CDR3 spells CATSRLASGTGNPKNIQYF. The CDR3 DNA reads as TGTGCCACCAGCAGACTGGCCTCGGGGACAGGGAATCCCAAAAACATTCAGTACTTC. V usage is TRBV15 and J usage is TRBJ2-4, with 9 bases lining up with TRBD1. The CDR3 totals 19 residues. CDR1 LNHNV and CDR2 YYDKDF come from the germline V gene (reference sequence). V lost 2 bases to trimming and J lost 2 bases; unmatched junction nucleotides: 13.

This sequence joins TRBV6-6 and TRBJ2-2, with a tentative D call TRBD1 (6 bases). This CDR3 spans 16 amino acids. Germline CDR1 is MNHNY and CDR2 is SVGAGI (reference sequence). V lost 6 bases and J 5 bases, leaving 19 bases between the germline ends. The CDR3 here is CASSRGYRVETGELFF. The CDR3, as DNA: TGTGCCAGCAGCCGCGGGTACAGGGTTGAGACCGGGGAGCTGTTTTTT.

This chain links TRBV7-6 with TRBJ1-2, with a possible D match to TRBD1 (5 bases). The CDR3 loop spans 12 amino acids. Trimming took 5 bases from V and 3 from J, leaving 7 bases between them. Germline lookup yields CDR1 SGHVS and CDR2 FNYEAQ. CDR3 residues: CASSPGDYGYTF. The DNA of the CDR3 is TGTGCCAGCAGCCCGGGGGACTATGGCTACACCTTC.

This chain joins TRBV5-4 and TRBJ1-2; 9 bases agree with TRBD1. The germline V gene has CDR1 SGHNT and CDR2 YYREEE (reference sequence). V shed 0 bases, J shed 4 bases, and the junction held 7 bases outside the gene matches. The CDR3 length is 16 residues. The CDR3: CASSLEGTGLSYGYTF. In DNA form, the CDR3 reads TGTGCCAGCAGCTTGGAAGGGACAGGGCTTTCCTATGGCTACACCTTC.

There are a few counts of this clone. J is TRBJ2-3 and V is TRBV5-1, with 8 nucleotides matching TRBD1. The CDR3 runs 14 residues. The ends lost 1 base at V and 10 bases at J; junction bases unmatched: 8. The germline V gene has CDR1 SGHRS and CDR2 YFSETQ. The CDR3 DNA is TGCGCCAGCAGCTTGAGCCAGGGGGCGCAGCCGCAGTATTTT. Its protein product is CASSLSQGAQPQYF.

This clone has only a few counts. The V and J genes are TRBV27 and TRBJ1-1; TRBD1 aligns across 9 bases. This CDR3 comprises 12 residues. Losses at the gene ends were 5 bases for V and 11 bases for J; bases not matched to a gene: 6. Germline V lookup: CDR1 MNHEY, CDR2 SMNVEV (reference sequence). DNA for the CDR3: TGTGCCAGCAGTCAAGACAGGGGGGGTGCTTTCTTT. It codes for CASSQDRGGAFF.

This chain uses TRBV4-1 with TRBJ2-7, with a possible D match to TRBD2 (6 bases). Deletions cut 0 bases from V and 3 bases from J, with 18 bases between. Per germline, CDR1 MGHRA and CDR2 YSYEKL. There are 17 residues in the CDR3. CDR3 DNA sequence: TGCGCCAGCAGCCAAGATCTTTTGGCGGGGACGTTCTACGAGCAGTACTTC. This translates into CASSQDLLAGTFYEQYF.

The V gene is TRBV2, the J gene TRBJ2-3, with no clear D. CDR1 SNHLY and CDR2 FYNNEI come from the germline V gene. The CDR3 spans 12 residues. Trimming removed 6 bases at V and 2 bases at J, with 6 bases between. The CDR3 bases are TGTGCCAGCAGGACTCTCACAGATACGCAGTATTTT. It encodes CASRTLTDTQYF.

V gene TRBV14 combines with J gene TRBJ2-3, with D possibly matching TRBD2 (6 bases). This CDR3 is built from 14 residues. Trimming pared 4 bases from V and 6 bases from J, leaving 14 bases between. From germline, CDR1 is SGHDN and CDR2 FVKESK. In DNA form, the CDR3 reads TGTGCCAGCAGCCGACGGGGGATGATCGATACGCAGTATTTT. Its protein is CASSRRGMIDTQYF.

This chain joins TRBV5-5 and TRBJ2-1, with D tentatively TRBD2 (6 bases). In germline, CDR1 is SGHKS, CDR2 YYEKEE (reference sequence). CDR3 length: 15 residues. V dropped 4 bases and J dropped 1 base, with 12 bases sitting between them. The CDR3 reads CASSNRAGSYNEQFF. The CDR3 DNA reads TGTGCCAGCAGCAATAGGGCGGGGTCCTACAATGAGCAGTTCTTC.

J is TRBJ2-5 and V is TRBV5-1; 9 bases match TRBD2. The CDR3 sequence is 16 residues long. Per the germline V gene, CDR1 is SGHRS and CDR2 is YFSETQ. With V trimmed by 4 bases and J by 2 bases, 9 bases remained unmatched. CDR3 sequence: CASSTGISGGQETQYF. CDR3 in DNA: TGCGCCAGCAGCACGGGGATTAGCGGGGGTCAAGAGACCCAGTACTTC.

This chain links TRBV5-6 with TRBJ1-4; 9 nucleotides line up with TRBD1. Germline V gives CDR1 SGHDT, CDR2 YYEEEE. The length of the CDR3 is 13 residues. V lost 3 bases to trimming and J lost 8 bases; unmatched junction nucleotides: 2. In DNA form, the CDR3 reads TGTGCCAGCAGCTGGACAGGGGTAGAAAAACTGTTTTTT. This gives the protein CASSWTGVEKLFF.

This chain links TRBV6-5 with TRBJ2-3; 7 bases fit TRBD2. The CDR3 loop spans 13 amino acids. Trimming at V came to 5 bases and at J to 6 bases, leaving 5 bases not matched to a gene. The germline V gene has CDR1 MNHEY and CDR2 SVGAGI. The CDR3 DNA reads TGTGCCAGCAGTACCGGAGCGGGGGATACGCAGTATTTT. It codes for CASSTGAGDTQYF.

The rearrangement uses TRBV5-1 and TRBJ1-1; 8 bases line up with TRBD1. Per the germline V gene, CDR1 is SGHRS and CDR2 is YFSETQ. Trimming removed 3 bases from V and 0 bases from J; junction bases left unmatched: 7. This CDR3 is built from 16 residues. The CDR3 bases are TGCGCCAGCAGCTCACAGTCAGGGGGCCTGAACACTGAAGCTTTCTTT. It specifies CASSSQSGGLNTEAFF. Full variable domain (outside the CDR3, taken from reference TRBV5-1 and TRBJ1-1): KAGVTQTPRYLIKTRGQQVTLSCSPISGHRSVSWYQQTPGQGLQFLFEYFSETQRNKGNFPGRFSGRQFSNSRSEMNVSTLELGDSALYLCASSSQSGGLNTEAFFGQGTRLTVV.

The chain carries TRBV5-1 and TRBJ2-7; D might be TRBD2 (6 bases). V lost 4 bases and J lost 9, with 20 bases in between. The CDR3 is 14 residues long. From germline, CDR1 is SGHRS and CDR2 YFSETQ. CDR3 DNA: TGCGCCAGCAGCCGGGGAGGATCCAGTGAAGGGCAGTACTTC. Its translation is CASSRGGSSEGQYF.

The V call is TRBV7-2, the J call TRBJ2-5; D not resolved. Trimming removed 6 bases at V and 2 bases at J, with 10 bases between. CDR1 is SGHTA, CDR2 FQGNSA, per germline. The CDR3 sequence is 13 residues long. For the CDR3, the DNA is TGTGCCAGCAGTCCCCGTCGGCAAGAGACCCAGTACTTC. This codes for CASSPRRQETQYF.

This chain uses TRBV9 with TRBJ2-1, with 12 bases aligning to TRBD2. Trimming cost V 0 bases and J 8 bases; bases outside gene matches: 6. The germline gives CDR1 SGDLS, CDR2 YYNGEE. This CDR3 spans 16 amino acids. The CDR3 loop is CASSVDPSGGAYEQFF. CDR3 DNA sequence: TGTGCCAGCAGCGTAGACCCTAGCGGGGGGGCCTATGAGCAGTTCTTC.